The 8 T cell receptor beta chains below were found in one sample sequenced in a study of human T cells and chemical hapten exposure. This sample's time point: patch test 2, 6 weeks after DPC sensitization. The sample's treatment: therapeutic diphenylcyclopropenone sensitization with weekly scalp DPC. TCRdb used MiXCR to reprocess the RACE reads, holding one entry per CDR3 protein. Of 140,000 or so distinct CDR3 sequences detected, 12% appear once; the ten largest clones hold 1.1% to 1.5%. The sequencing used whole blood, collected in connection with sensitization to the hapten diphenylcyclopropenone (DPC). The source is a woman in her 50s with alopecia areata. Some clones in this sample may be carry-over from other donors' samples.

This clonotype was seen more than once but under ten times. This chain connects TRBV28 to TRBJ1-2; D remains ambiguous. V shed 7 bases and J shed 2 bases, with 5 bases lying between them. The CDR3 consists of 11 residues. The V gene's germline CDR1 is MDHEN and CDR2 SYDVKM. CDR3 sequence (DNA): TGTGCCAGCAATGGAAACTATGGCTACACCTTC. Its protein is CASNGNYGYTF.

In this sample, this clonotype turned up a few times. The rearrangement links TRBV21-1 to TRBJ2-6. TRBV21-1 has pseudogene status. The CDR3 loop spans 15 amino acids. CDR3 protein: CASSPRCSGANVLTF. In nucleotides, the CDR3 is TGTGCCAGCAGCCCCCGGTGCTCTGGGGCCAACGTCCTGACTTTC.

The table lists this clonotype with a few counts. The V and J genes are TRBV9 and TRBJ2-5, with TRBD2 matching over 16 bases. From germline, CDR1 is SGDLS and CDR2 YYNGEE. The CDR3 has 16 residues. With V trimmed by 3 bases and J by 6 bases, 5 bases remained unmatched. The CDR3 sequence is CASSGGLAGGPQTQYF. In nucleotides, the CDR3 is TGTGCCAGCAGCGGGGGACTAGCGGGAGGGCCCCAGACCCAGTACTTC.

This clonotype has at least ten counts. The chain employs TRBV12-3 or TRBV12-4 and TRBJ1-1; D unclear. Trimming removed 5 bases at V and 0 bases at J, with 7 bases between. The CDR3 spans 13 residues. CDR3 region: CASSRKMNTEAFF. The CDR3 DNA is TGTGCCAGCAGTCGAAAGATGAACACTGAAGCTTTCTTT.

This clonotype occurred a few times. Here the CDR3 DNA reads TGTGCCAGCAGTTACTCGGGGGACGGACAAACTAGCACAGATACGCAGTATTTT. Translation gives CASSYSGDGQTSTDTQYF. The chain has TRBV6-5 and TRBJ2-3; D assignment may be TRBD1 or TRBD2 (5 bases each). The length of the CDR3 is 18 residues. The germline V gene encodes CDR1 MNHEY and CDR2 SVGAGI. The V and J ends lost 0 bases and 0 bases respectively, with 16 bases between them.

The table lists this clonotype with a few counts. V gene TRBV2 combines with J gene TRBJ1-6; D is unclear. Germline CDR1 and CDR2: SNHLY and FYNNEI. V was trimmed by 6 bases and J by 5 bases, leaving 11 bases between them. This CDR3 spans 14 amino acids. The CDR3 nucleotides read TGTGCCAGCAGACCAGACGGTGATAATTCACCCCTCCACTTT. Its translation: CASRPDGDNSPLHF.

This clonotype showed up just a few times. The CDR3 here is CSARLTTSGTSGIQYF. The DNA of the CDR3 is TGCAGTGCTAGACTAACGACTAGCGGGACCTCAGGCATTCAGTACTTC. The V call is TRBV20-1, the J call TRBJ2-4; 11 positions agree with TRBD2. Germline assignment: CDR1 DFQATT and CDR2 SNEGSKA (reference sequence). V was clipped by 2 bases and J by 9 bases; unmatched bases: 12. This CDR3 is built from 16 residues.

This clonotype was detected ten times or more. The V call is TRBV6-4, the J call TRBJ1-2, with D maybe TRBD1 (5 bases). Trimming stripped 7 bases from V and 0 bases from J, with 15 bases between. The CDR3 length is 15 residues. Germline CDR1 and CDR2: MRHNA and SNTAGT. CDR3 in amino acids: CASMARGTANYGYTF. The CDR3 DNA reads as TGTGCCAGCATGGCCCGGGGCACAGCTAACTATGGCTACACCTTC.